This TCR beta chain originates from a study of cytomegalovirus exposure and HLA in healthy donors. Study-level information: Of about 400 genotyped donors, around 76% clustered with self-reported Caucasian donors.

Participants comprised healthy donors of bone marrow. While unrecorded immune exposures were likely, the donors were nominally healthy when sampled. V lost 6 bases and J lost 1, with 16 bases in between. CDR1 SQVTM and CDR2 ANQGSEA come from the germline V gene. There are 14 residues in the CDR3. Use of 60 Vbeta and 13 Jbeta primers characterized the PCR. TCRdb keeps only in-frame clones here, not all; method: immunoSEQ multiplex PCR. Altogether some 150,000 clones are present, around 80% being singletons, with the ten largest covering about 5.2%. V usage is TRBV29-1 and J usage is TRBJ2-7; tentatively, D is TRBD1 (6 bases). The receptor comes from a man in his thirties or forties in good health and CMV-seropositive. Material for sequencing was PBMCs. CDR3 in amino acids: CSVVKGTRSYEQYF. The CDR3 DNA follows: TGCAGCGTCGTCAAGGGGACACGATCCTACGAGCAGTACTTC.